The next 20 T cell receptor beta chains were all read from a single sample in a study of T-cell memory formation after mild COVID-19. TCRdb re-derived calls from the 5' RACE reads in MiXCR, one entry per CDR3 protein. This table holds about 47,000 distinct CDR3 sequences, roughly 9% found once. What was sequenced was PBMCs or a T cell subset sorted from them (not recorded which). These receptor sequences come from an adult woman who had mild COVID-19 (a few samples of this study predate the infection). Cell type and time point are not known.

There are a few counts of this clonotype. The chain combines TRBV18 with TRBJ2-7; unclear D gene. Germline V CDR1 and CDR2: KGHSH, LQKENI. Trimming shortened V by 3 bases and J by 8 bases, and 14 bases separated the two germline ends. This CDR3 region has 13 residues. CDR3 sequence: CASSPETPTKQYF. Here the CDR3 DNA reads TGTGCCAGCTCACCCGAAACCCCTACGAAGCAGTACTTC.

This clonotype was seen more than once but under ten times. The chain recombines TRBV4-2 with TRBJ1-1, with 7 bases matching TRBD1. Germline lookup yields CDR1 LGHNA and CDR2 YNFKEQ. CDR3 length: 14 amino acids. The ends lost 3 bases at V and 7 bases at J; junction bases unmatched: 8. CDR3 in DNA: TGTGCCAGCAGCCAGGGAGGGGGCGCGTATGAAGCTTTCTTT. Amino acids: CASSQGGGAYEAFF.

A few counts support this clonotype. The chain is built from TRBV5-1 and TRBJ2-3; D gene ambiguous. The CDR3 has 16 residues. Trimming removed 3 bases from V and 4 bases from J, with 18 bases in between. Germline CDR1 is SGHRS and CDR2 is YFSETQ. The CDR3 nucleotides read TGCGCCAGCAGCTCTTCTGGTAGCCCTGCGGCAGATACGCAGTATTTT. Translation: CASSSSGSPAADTQYF.

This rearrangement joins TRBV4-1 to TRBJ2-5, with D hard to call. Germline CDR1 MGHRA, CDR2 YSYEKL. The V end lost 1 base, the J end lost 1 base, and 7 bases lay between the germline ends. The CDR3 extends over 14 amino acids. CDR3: CASSQVEFQETQYF. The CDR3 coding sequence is TGCGCCAGCAGCCAAGTCGAGTTCCAAGAGACCCAGTACTTC.

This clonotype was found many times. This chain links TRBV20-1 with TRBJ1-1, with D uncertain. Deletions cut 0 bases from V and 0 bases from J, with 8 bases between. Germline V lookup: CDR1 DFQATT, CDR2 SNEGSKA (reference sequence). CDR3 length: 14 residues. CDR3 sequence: CSARDPGMNTEAFF. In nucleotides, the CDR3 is TGCAGTGCTAGAGACCCCGGGATGAACACTGAAGCTTTCTTT.

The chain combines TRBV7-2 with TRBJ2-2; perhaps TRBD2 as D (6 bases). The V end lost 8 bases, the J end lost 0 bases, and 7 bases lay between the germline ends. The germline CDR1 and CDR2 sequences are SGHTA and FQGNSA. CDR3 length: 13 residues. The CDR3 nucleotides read TGTGCCAGCCGGGAGACGAACACCGGGGAGCTGTTTTTT. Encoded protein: CASRETNTGELFF.

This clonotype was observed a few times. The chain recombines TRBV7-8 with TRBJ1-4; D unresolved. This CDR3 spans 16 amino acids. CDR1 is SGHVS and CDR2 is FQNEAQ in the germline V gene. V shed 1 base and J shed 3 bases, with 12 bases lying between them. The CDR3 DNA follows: TGTGCCAGCAGCTTAGAGGGAATAGTGCCTAATGAAAAACTGTTTTTT. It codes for CASSLEGIVPNEKLFF.

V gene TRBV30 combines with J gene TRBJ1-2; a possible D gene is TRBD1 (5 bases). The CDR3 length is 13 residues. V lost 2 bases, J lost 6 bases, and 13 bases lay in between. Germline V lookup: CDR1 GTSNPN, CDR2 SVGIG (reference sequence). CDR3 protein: CAWSLRLGHGYTF. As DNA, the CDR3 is TGTGCCTGGAGTTTGAGGTTGGGGCATGGCTACACCTTC.

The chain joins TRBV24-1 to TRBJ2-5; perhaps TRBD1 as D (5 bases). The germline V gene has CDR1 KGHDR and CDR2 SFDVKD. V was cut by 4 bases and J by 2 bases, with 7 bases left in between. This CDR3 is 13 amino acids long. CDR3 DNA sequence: TGTGCCACCAGTGACCAGGGACAAGAGACCCAGTACTTC. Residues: CATSDQGQETQYF.

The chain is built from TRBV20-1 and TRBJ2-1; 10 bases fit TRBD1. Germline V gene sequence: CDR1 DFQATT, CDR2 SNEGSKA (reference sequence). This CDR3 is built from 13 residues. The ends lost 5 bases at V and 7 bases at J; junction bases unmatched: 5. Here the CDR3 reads CSASDRGRNEQFF. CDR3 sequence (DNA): TGCAGTGCTTCCGACAGGGGGCGGAATGAGCAGTTCTTC.

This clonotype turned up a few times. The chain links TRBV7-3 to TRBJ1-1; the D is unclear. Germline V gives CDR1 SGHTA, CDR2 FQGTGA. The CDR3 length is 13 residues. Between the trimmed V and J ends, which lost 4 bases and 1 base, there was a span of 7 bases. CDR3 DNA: TGTGCCAGCAGCTACCGAAGGAACACTGAAGCTTTCTTT. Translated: CASSYRRNTEAFF.

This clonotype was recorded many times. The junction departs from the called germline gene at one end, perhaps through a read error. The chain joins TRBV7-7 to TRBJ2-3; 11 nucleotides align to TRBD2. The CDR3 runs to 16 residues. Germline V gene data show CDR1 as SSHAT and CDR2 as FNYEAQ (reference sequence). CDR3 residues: CASSVGTSGGTDTQYF. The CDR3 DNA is TGTGCTAGCAGCGTCGGGACTAGCGGAGGCACAGATACGCAGTATTTT.

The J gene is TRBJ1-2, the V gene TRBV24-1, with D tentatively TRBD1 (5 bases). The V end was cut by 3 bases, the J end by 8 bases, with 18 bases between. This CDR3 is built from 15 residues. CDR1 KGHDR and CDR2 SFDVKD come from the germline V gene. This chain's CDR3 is CATSDPGTEDGGYTF. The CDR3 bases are TGTGCCACCAGTGATCCCGGGACCGAGGATGGGGGCTACACCTTC.

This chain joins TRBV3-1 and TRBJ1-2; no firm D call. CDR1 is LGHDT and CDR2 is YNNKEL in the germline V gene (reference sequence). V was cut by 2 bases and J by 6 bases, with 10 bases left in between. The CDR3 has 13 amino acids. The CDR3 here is CASSQYLVDGYTF. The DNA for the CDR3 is TGTGCCAGCAGCCAATATCTAGTGGATGGCTACACCTTC.

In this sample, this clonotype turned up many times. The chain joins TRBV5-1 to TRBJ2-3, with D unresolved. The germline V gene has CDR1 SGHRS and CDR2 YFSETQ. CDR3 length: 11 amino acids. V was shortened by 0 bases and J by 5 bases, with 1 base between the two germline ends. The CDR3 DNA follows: TGCGCCAGCAGCTTGGAAGATACGCAGTATTTT. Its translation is CASSLEDTQYF.

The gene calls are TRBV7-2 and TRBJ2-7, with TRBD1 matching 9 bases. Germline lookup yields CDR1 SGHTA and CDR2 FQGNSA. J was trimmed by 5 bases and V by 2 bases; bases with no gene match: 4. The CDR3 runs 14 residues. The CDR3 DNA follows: TGTGCCAGCAGCTTAACAGGGGGCGTCGACGAGCAGTACTTC. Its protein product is CASSLTGGVDEQYF.

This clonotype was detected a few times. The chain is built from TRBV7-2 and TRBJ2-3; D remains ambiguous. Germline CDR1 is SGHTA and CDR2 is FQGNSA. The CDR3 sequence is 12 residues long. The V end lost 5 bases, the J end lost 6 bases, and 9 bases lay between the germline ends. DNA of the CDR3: TGTGCCAGCAGCGCCCTCAGTGATACGCAGTATTTT. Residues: CASSALSDTQYF. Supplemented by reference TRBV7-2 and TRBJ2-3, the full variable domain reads GAGVSQSPSNKVTEKGKDVELRCDPISGHTALYWYRQSLGQGLEFLIYFQGNSAPDKSGLPSDRFSAERTGGSVSTLTIQRTQQEDSAVYLCASSALSDTQYFGPGTRLTVL.

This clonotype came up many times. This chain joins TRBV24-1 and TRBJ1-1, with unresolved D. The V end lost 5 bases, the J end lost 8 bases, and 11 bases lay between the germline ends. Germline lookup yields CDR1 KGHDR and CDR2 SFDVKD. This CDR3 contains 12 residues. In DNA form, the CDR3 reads TGTGCCACCAGTGCCGCTTTCTGGGAAGCTTTCTTT. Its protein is CATSAAFWEAFF.

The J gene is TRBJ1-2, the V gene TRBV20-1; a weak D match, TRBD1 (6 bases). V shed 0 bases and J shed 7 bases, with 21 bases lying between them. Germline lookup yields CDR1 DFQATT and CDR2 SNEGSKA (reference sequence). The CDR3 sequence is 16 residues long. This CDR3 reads CSARDWQVRGVSGYTF. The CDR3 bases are TGCAGTGCTAGAGATTGGCAGGTCAGGGGCGTCTCTGGCTACACCTTC.

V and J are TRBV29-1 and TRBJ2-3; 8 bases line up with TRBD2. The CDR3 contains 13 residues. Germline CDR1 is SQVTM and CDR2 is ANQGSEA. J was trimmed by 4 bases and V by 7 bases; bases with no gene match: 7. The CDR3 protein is CSGSGTSPDTQYF. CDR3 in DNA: TGCAGCGGGTCGGGGACTAGTCCAGATACGCAGTATTTT.